A single sample gave rise to the 20 T cell receptor beta chains below, sequenced in a study of technical replicates of blood from several donors. Only in-frame clones appear in the TCRdb table, and some are missing; sequencing was by immunoSEQ multiplex PCR. The repertoire has some 56,000 clones, about 96% of them found once; the top ten carry roughly 3.1%. Sample: PBMCs. These receptors all come from a human donor in good health. Some clones in this sample may be carry-over from other donors' samples.

The chain has TRBV7-3 and TRBJ2-1; possible D gene TRBD1, 6 bases. Trimming removed 5 bases at V and 6 bases at J, with 11 bases between. Germline CDR1 and CDR2: SGHTA and FQGTGA. CDR3 length: 13 residues. CDR3 nucleotide sequence: TGTGCCAGCAGCGAGTTGGGGGCCAATGAGCAGTTCTTC. This sequence encodes CASSELGANEQFF. Full variable domain (missing parts from reference TRBV7-3 and TRBJ2-1): GAGVSQTPSNKVTEKGKYVELRCDPISGHTALYWYRQSLGQGPEFLIYFQGTGAADDSGLPNDRFFAVRPEGSVSTLKIQRTERGDSAVYLCASSELGANEQFFGPGTRLTVL.

The rearrangement uses TRBV18 and TRBJ1-2; 7 bases are a match to TRBD1. The V segment lost 3 bases and the J segment 4 bases; nucleotides outside the gene matches: 8. This CDR3 is 15 amino acids long. Germline V lookup: CDR1 KGHSH, CDR2 LQKENI. The CDR3: CASSPGNWDSYGYTF. The CDR3 DNA sequence: TGTGCCAGCTCACCGGGCAACTGGGACAGCTATGGCTACACCTTC.

The chain combines TRBV7-3 with TRBJ2-5; 9 nucleotides match TRBD2. This CDR3 spans 16 amino acids. V dropped 1 base and J dropped 3; count of bases not matched to a gene: 6. CDR1 and CDR2 (germline): SGHTA, FQGTGA. The CDR3 protein is CASSLMGGGVKETQYF. The CDR3, as DNA: TGTGCCAGCAGCTTAATGGGCGGGGGGGTAAAAGAGACCCAGTACTTC.

This chain connects TRBV18 to TRBJ2-2; 10 bases fit TRBD2. The CDR3 spans 16 residues. Germline trimming cut 5 bases from V and 0 bases from J; bases unmatched to any gene: 3. Germline V lookup: CDR1 KGHSH, CDR2 LQKENI. CDR3 sequence (DNA): TGTGCCAGCTCATCTAGCGGGGGAACGAACACCGGGGAGCTGTTTTTT. Residues: CASSSSGGTNTGELFF.

The rearrangement joins TRBV18 to TRBJ2-7; possibly TRBD1 for D (5 bases). The CDR3 spans 12 residues. The germline gives CDR1 KGHSH, CDR2 LQKENI. V lost 3 bases to trimming and J lost 6 bases, with 9 bases between them. Here the CDR3 reads CASSPSRVEQYF. CDR3 in DNA: TGTGCCAGCTCACCGTCCAGGGTCGAGCAGTACTTC.

The chain links TRBV7-2 to TRBJ1-2; D possibly corresponds to TRBD1 (5 bases). Germline CDR1 is SGHTA and CDR2 is FQGNSA. The CDR3 has 17 amino acids. Trimming removed 0 bases at V and 4 bases at J, with 18 bases between. The CDR3 region has the DNA TGTGCCAGCAGCTTAGCTTTTTCGGGGGTAGGCACCTATGGCTACACCTTC. This gives the protein CASSLAFSGVGTYGYTF.

The chain combines TRBV25-1 with TRBJ1-6, with a tentative D call TRBD1 (5 bases). The CDR3 has 14 amino acids. Germline V gene sequence: CDR1 MGHDK, CDR2 SYGVNS. Trimming removed 7 bases from V and 6 bases from J, with 13 bases in between. For the CDR3, the DNA is TGTGCCAGCATGGGGCAGGGCGGTAATTCACCCCTCCACTTT. Translation: CASMGQGGNSPLHF.

The rearrangement links TRBV7-3 to TRBJ2-2; the D gene is possibly TRBD1 (6 bases). CDR1 is SGHTA, CDR2 FQGTGA, per germline. Trimming pared 4 bases from V and 1 base from J, leaving 7 bases between. The CDR3 extends over 14 amino acids. The CDR3 nucleotides read TGTGCCAGCAGCTCACAGGGGAACACCGGGGAGCTGTTTTTT. It is translated as CASSSQGNTGELFF. Supplemented by reference TRBV7-3 and TRBJ2-2, the full variable domain reads GAGVSQTPSNKVTEKGKYVELRCDPISGHTALYWYRQSLGQGPEFLIYFQGTGAADDSGLPNDRFFAVRPEGSVSTLKIQRTERGDSAVYLCASSSQGNTGELFFGEGSRLTVL.

The chain uses TRBV27 and TRBJ2-1; tentatively, D is TRBD2 (5 bases). Germline assignment: CDR1 MNHEY and CDR2 SMNVEV (reference sequence). There are 14 residues in the CDR3. The germline V and J ends were trimmed by 5 bases and 3 bases, with 11 bases remaining between them. The CDR3 here is CASSRGRLYNEQFF. Written as DNA, the CDR3 is TGTGCCAGCAGTCGAGGGAGACTCTACAATGAGCAGTTCTTC.

The chain links TRBV2 to TRBJ2-1; 13 bases line up with TRBD2. Trimming at V came to 8 bases and at J to 3 bases, leaving 4 bases not matched to a gene. The CDR3 totals 15 residues. CDR1 is SNHLY and CDR2 is FYNNEI in the germline V gene. CDR3 amino acids: CASGGLAGFYNEQFF. CDR3 DNA: TGTGCCAGCGGGGGACTAGCGGGGTTCTACAATGAGCAGTTCTTC.

The chain is built from TRBV19 and TRBJ2-7, with 8 bases that match TRBD2. The germline V gene has CDR1 LNHDA and CDR2 SQIVND (reference sequence). V lost 5 bases and J lost 2; bases outside the gene matches: 8. The length of the CDR3 is 15 residues. Here the CDR3 reads CASSPEAGVPYEQYF. The DNA for the CDR3 is TGTGCCAGTAGTCCGGAAGCGGGAGTCCCCTACGAGCAGTACTTC.

This sequence joins TRBV19 and TRBJ2-1; 7 nucleotides align to TRBD2. CDR1 and CDR2 (germline): LNHDA, SQIVND (reference sequence). V lost 6 bases, J lost 0 bases, and 11 bases stayed unmatched. The CDR3 totals 17 residues. This CDR3 reads CASRGLSLSSSYNEQFF. The CDR3 DNA follows: TGTGCCAGTAGGGGACTATCCCTATCAAGCTCCTACAATGAGCAGTTCTTC.

The chain employs TRBV18 and TRBJ1-4; 7 positions agree with TRBD1. This CDR3 region has 13 residues. CDR1 and CDR2 from the germline V gene are KGHSH and LQKENI. V was pared by 3 bases and J by 7 bases, with 2 bases of the junction left unmatched. CDR3 sequence (DNA): TGTGCCAGCTCACCTAGACAGGGTGAAAAACTGTTTTTT. Its translation is CASSPRQGEKLFF.

The table lists this clone with a count of one. The J gene is TRBJ1-2, the V gene TRBV10-3; 9 nucleotides match TRBD1. V shed 8 bases, J shed 0 bases, and the junction held 7 bases outside the gene matches. The germline CDR1 and CDR2 sequences are ENHRY and SYGVKD. CDR3 length: 15 amino acids. DNA for the CDR3: TGTGCCATCTCGGACAGGGGCGCCCCTAACTATGGCTACACCTTC. This gives the protein CAISDRGAPNYGYTF.

The CDR3 is CASSPRDRQPSGNTIYF. In nucleotides, the CDR3 is TGTGCCAGCAGCCCAAGGGACAGGCAGCCCTCTGGAAACACCATATATTTT. V gene TRBV9 combines with J gene TRBJ1-3; TRBD1 agrees at 8 bases. CDR3 length: 17 amino acids. J gave up 0 bases and V 4 bases, and 9 bases lay outside the gene matches. Germline V gene data show CDR1 as SGDLS and CDR2 as YYNGEE.

This clone has only one observation. The V and J genes are TRBV5-6 and TRBJ2-3; 11 nucleotides match TRBD2. Trimming at V came to 1 base and at J to 5 bases, leaving 6 bases not matched to a gene. Looked up from germline, CDR1 is SGHDT and CDR2 is YYEEEE. The CDR3 loop spans 16 amino acids. The CDR3 reads CASSLRGLAEGDTQYF. In nucleotides, the CDR3 is TGTGCCAGCAGCTTGCGGGGACTAGCGGAGGGAGATACGCAGTATTTT.

The chain is built from TRBV5-1 and TRBJ2-7; D is uncertain. Trimming took 0 bases from V and 3 from J, leaving 7 bases between them. Germline CDR1 and CDR2: SGHRS and YFSETQ. The CDR3 covers 13 residues. DNA for the CDR3: TGCGCCAGCAGCTTGGGACTTGGCTACGAGCAGTACTTC. Its protein is CASSLGLGYEQYF.

This clone came up once. This chain connects TRBV9 to TRBJ2-3, with 8 bases identical to TRBD2. In germline, CDR1 is SGDLS, CDR2 YYNGEE. The J segment lost 5 bases and the V segment lost 6 bases, leaving 11 bases of the junction unmatched. The CDR3 sequence is 15 residues long. CDR3 bases: TGTGCCAGCAATTTTGGGGGGAGCGGGGGAGATACGCAGTATTTT. Translating gives CASNFGGSGGDTQYF.

This chain links TRBV5-1 with TRBJ2-5; 7 bases match TRBD2. V shed 3 bases, J shed 3 bases, and the junction held 8 bases outside the gene matches. Germline CDR1 and CDR2: SGHRS and YFSETQ. CDR3 size: 15 residues. CDR3: CASSYASGPEETQYF. DNA of the CDR3: TGCGCCAGCAGCTACGCTAGCGGTCCAGAAGAGACCCAGTACTTC.

The gene calls are TRBV10-3 and TRBJ1-3; unclear D gene. CDR3 length: 15 amino acids. Germline CDR1 is ENHRY and CDR2 is SYGVKD. V was trimmed by 10 bases and J by 1 base, leaving 17 bases between them. The CDR3 reads CATREQSISGNTIYF. The CDR3 DNA is TGTGCCACAAGAGAACAGTCGATATCTGGAAACACCATATATTTT.